Reported below is one T cell receptor beta chain. The data were taken from a study of blood T cell repertoires in COVID-19. In the study overall: Some COVID-19 samples were acute and others convalescent; all came from the United States, Italy and Spain. Sources were T cells, B-cell-depleted T cells, or PBMCs; the material itself was cDNA or gDNA.

Clones were read by immunoSEQ multiplex PCR, and TCRdb kept only the in-frame ones, dropping some. The profile shows over 130,000 clones, more than 75% of them singletons. The clonotype originates from a woman older than 75 with acute or convalescent COVID-19. The sequenced material came from peripheral blood.

The CDR3 region is CASSHDRVTEAFF. As DNA, the CDR3 is TGTGCCAGCAGCCACGACAGGGTGACTGAAGCTTTCTTT. The chain joins TRBV3-1 (or the pseudogene TRBV3-2) to TRBJ1-1; 7 positions match TRBD1. CDR1 is LGHDT and CDR2 is YNNKEL in the germline V gene (reference sequence). J lost 5 bases, V lost 3 bases, and 3 bases had no gene match. CDR3 length: 13 amino acids.